The present T cell receptor beta chain was sequenced within a study of regulatory T cells in long-lasting Graves disease. Combining iRepertoire HTBI primers with Arm-PCR of CDR3 regions, the authors built TCR beta libraries. TCRdb called the multiplex PCR reads again in MiXCR, with one record for every CDR3 protein. Among about 420,000 distinct CDR3 sequences listed, around 15% were seen once. Described time point: newly diagnosed GD, antithyroid drugs for less than 3 months. RNA isolated from PBMCs was used to make the TCR library. This clonotype has ten or more counts. This same sample was also part of a study on T cells in Graves' hyperthyroidism and ophthalmopathy.

This TCR derives from a woman in her late teens or twenties with Graves disease. The starting material was peripheral blood mononuclear cells (PBMCs), obtained at new diagnosis, from a patient treated with antithyroid drugs.

The CDR3 spells CASSLTLGLAEAVQFF. CDR3 DNA: TGTGCCAGCAGTCTGACCCTGGGACTAGCGGAGGCGGTGCAGTTCTTC. The J gene is TRBJ2-1, the V gene TRBV2, with 11 positions matching TRBD2. This CDR3 region has 16 residues. The V segment lost 5 bases and the J segment 12 bases; nucleotides outside the gene matches: 15. Germline CDR1 is SNHLY and CDR2 is FYNNEI. The entire variable domain, with the rest obtained from reference TRBV2 and TRBJ2-1, is as follows: EPEVTQTPSHQVTQMGQEVILRCVPISNHLYFYWYRQILGQKVEFLVSFYNNEISEKSEIFDDQFSVERPDGSNFTLKIRSTKLEDSAMYFCASSLTLGLAEAVQFFGPGTRLTVL.